This T cell receptor (beta chain) was observed in a study of blood T cell repertoires in COVID-19. Study details: Italy, Spain and the United States were the sources of the convalescent and acute COVID-19 samples.

Deletions cut 3 bases from V and 0 bases from J, with 15 bases between. The CDR3 extends over 17 amino acids. Germline V gives CDR1 KGHSH, CDR2 LQKENI. Per the original data handling: Amplification with reference gene primers provided the estimates of nucleated cell counts. Profiling relied on immunoSEQ multiplex PCR, and the TCRdb table lists in-frame clones only, not all of them. The V and J calls and the clone size are those of that table, but D and trimming were determined from the DNA. The table lists some 120,000 clones, about 80% of them singletons. This sequence was found in a man between 60 and 70 years old with acute or convalescent COVID-19. J is TRBJ1-5 and V is TRBV18; TRBD1 might be the D (5 bases). Sequencing used peripheral blood. The CDR3 coding sequence is TGTGCCAGCTCACCGGAATTAGGGGTGGGTAGCAATCAGCCCCAGCATTTT. It yields the protein CASSPELGVGSNQPQHF.